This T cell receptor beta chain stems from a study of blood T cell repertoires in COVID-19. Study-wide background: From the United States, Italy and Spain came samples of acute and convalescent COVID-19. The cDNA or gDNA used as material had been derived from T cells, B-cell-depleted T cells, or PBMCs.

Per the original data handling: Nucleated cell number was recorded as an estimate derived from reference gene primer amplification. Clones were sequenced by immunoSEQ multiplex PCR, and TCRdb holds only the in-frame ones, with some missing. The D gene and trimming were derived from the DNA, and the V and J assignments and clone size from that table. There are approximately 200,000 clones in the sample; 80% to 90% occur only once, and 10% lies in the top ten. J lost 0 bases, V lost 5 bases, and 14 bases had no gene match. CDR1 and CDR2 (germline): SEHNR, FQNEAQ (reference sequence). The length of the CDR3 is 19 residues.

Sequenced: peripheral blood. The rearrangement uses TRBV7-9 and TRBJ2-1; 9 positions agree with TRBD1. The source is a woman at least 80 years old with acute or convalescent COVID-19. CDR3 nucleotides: TGTGCCAGCAGCCCGGCGGGACAGGGCTTCTTCGACTCCTACAATGAGCAGTTCTTC. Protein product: CASSPAGQGFFDSYNEQFF.